The rows below give T cell receptor beta chains drawn from one sample of a study of T cells in Graves' hyperthyroidism and ophthalmopathy. MiXCR, run by TCRdb on the multiplex PCR reads, gives a single entry per CDR3 protein. The profile covers about 590,000 distinct CDR3 sequences, with 14% appearing a single time and about 7% taken by the ten largest. Sequencing used blood. These receptors were collected from a woman aged 18-29 years with Graves' ophthalmopathy. Each CDR3 is given with its conserved first and last residue. A D gene is named only where the DNA matches it firmly. Clone size, where shown, is once, few, many, or a class for clones that have expanded.

TRBJ2-7 | TRBV7-2 | 15 | many | NA | TGTGCCAGCAGCTTAACACCCCTAGTCTCCTACGAGCAGTACTTC | CASSLTPLVSYEQYF
TRBJ1-3 | TRBV20-1 | 14 | many | NA | TGCAGTGCCCACAGGGAACTCTCTGGAAACACCATATATTTT | CSAHRELSGNTIYF
TRBJ2-4 | TRBV6-2/TRBV6-3 | 14 | NA | TRBD1 | TGTGCCAGCAGTCTAAGACAGGGTTGGAACATTCAGTACTTC | CASSLRQGWNIQYF
TRBJ2-1 | TRBV28 | 16 | NA | NA | TGTGCCAGCAGCTTAGTTCTTAGCGGAGCCTACAATGAGCAGTTCTTC | CASSLVLSGAYNEQFF
TRBJ2-1 | TRBV12-3/TRBV12-4 | 17 | NA | TRBD1 | TGTGCCAGCAGTTCCCCTCGGACAGGGAGGTCCTACAATGAGCAGTTCTTC | CASSSPRTGRSYNEQFF
TRBJ2-7 | TRBV18 | 15 | few | NA | TGTGCCAGCTCACCGCTACAGGGGAGGGACTCCGAGCAGTACTTC | CASSPLQGRDSEQYF
TRBJ2-1 | TRBV2 | 17 | NA | NA | TGTGCCAGCAGTGCCTGGCGACGCGGGGTAAGCCACAATGAGCAGTTCTTC | CASSAWRRGVSHNEQFF
TRBJ1-5 | TRBV5-5 | 13 | NA | NA | TGTGCCAGCAGCTTGGCCGTAGGGCCGCCCCAGCATTTT | CASSLAVGPPQHF
TRBJ1-1 | TRBV7-9 | 13 | many | NA | TGTGCCAGCAGCAAAAGGAGTAACACTGAAGCTTTCTTT | CASSKRSNTEAFF
TRBJ2-7 | TRBV28 | 18 | many | TRBD2 | TGTGCCAGCAGTTTACGGACTAGCGGGAGCCGACCGTCCTACGAGCAGTACTTC | CASSLRTSGSRPSYEQYF
TRBJ2-1 | TRBV7-9 | 16 | NA | TRBD1 | TGTGCCAGCAGCTTAACAGGACAGGAACTCTACAATGAGCAGTTCTTC | CASSLTGQELYNEQFF
TRBJ2-7 | TRBV10-3 | 14 | NA | TRBD2 | TGTGCCATCAGTCCTCGCGGGAGCTCTTACGAGCAGTACTTC | CAISPRGSSYEQYF
TRBJ2-7 | TRBV27 | 14 | NA | TRBD1 | TGTGCCAGCAGCATGGAAACAGGGGGTTACGAGCAGTACTTC | CASSMETGGYEQYF
TRBJ1-1 | TRBV4-1 | 15 | many | NA | TGCGCCAGCAGCCAAGAGGGCAGCGTAAACACTGAAGCTTTCTTT | CASSQEGSVNTEAFF
TRBJ2-7 | TRBV9 | 15 | few | NA | TGTGCCAGCAGCCCTTGGGGGAGGTCAACCTACGAGCAGTACTTC | CASSPWGRSTYEQYF
TRBJ2-7 | TRBV7-3 | 16 | few | TRBD2 | TGTGCCAGCAGTCCTACAGGGACTAGCGGTATGTACGAGCAGTACTTC | CASSPTGTSGMYEQYF
TRBJ1-5 | TRBV15 | 14 | many | TRBD1 | TGTGCCACCAGCAAACGGACAGGGGAACAGCCCCAGCATTTT | CATSKRTGEQPQHF
TRBJ1-1 | TRBV5-1 | 16 | NA | TRBD1 | TGCGCCAGCAGCTTGGCACGGGACAGACGAAACACTGAAGCTTTCTTT | CASSLARDRRNTEAFF
TRBJ1-2 | TRBV29-1 | 13 | few | NA | TGCAGCGCCAGAGCTTGGGGGAACTATGGCTACACCTTC | CSARAWGNYGYTF
TRBJ2-7 | TRBV7-2 | 14 | many | NA | TGTGCCAGCAGCTCAGTGGTGGGGGACTACGAGCAGTACTTC | CASSSVVGDYEQYF
TRBJ1-1 | TRBV12-3/TRBV12-4 | 15 | many | NA | TGTGCCAGCAGTTTAAAGTTCCAGGAAGGCACTGAAGCTTTCTTT | CASSLKFQEGTEAFF
TRBJ2-2 | TRBV11-2 | 14 | NA | NA | TGTGCCAGCAGCCGGGTCGGTAACACCGGGGAGCTGTTTTTT | CASSRVGNTGELFF
TRBJ1-1 | TRBV20-1 | 15 | many | NA | TGCAGTGCTAGCCCCCTAGGGTTTCTGGGCACTGAAGCTTTCTTT | CSASPLGFLGTEAFF
TRBJ1-3 | TRBV2 | 17 | many | TRBD1 | TGTGCCAGCAGTGAACCCCCGGACAGGGTCTCTGGAAACACCATATATTTT | CASSEPPDRVSGNTIYF
TRBJ1-6 | TRBV7-2 | 16 | many | TRBD1 | TGTGCCAGCAGCTTAGTGAGGACAGGGGCCAATTCACCCCTCCACTTT | CASSLVRTGANSPLHF
TRBJ1-2 | TRBV30 | 14 | few | TRBD1 | TGTGCCTGGAGTCGGGGACAGGGTAACTATGGCTACACCTTC | CAWSRGQGNYGYTF
TRBJ1-2 | TRBV30 | 15 | NA | TRBD1 | TGTGCCTGGAGTGCGTGGGACAGGGAGAACTATGGCTACACCTTC | CAWSAWDRENYGYTF
TRBJ2-1 | TRBV5-1 | 14 | NA | NA | TGCGCCAGCAGCTTGACAGATATATACAATGAGCAGTTCTTC | CASSLTDIYNEQFF
TRBJ1-2 | TRBV7-3 | 16 | NA | NA | TGTGCCAGCAGCTTAGGAGGTCCTTTCCCCCACTATGGCTACACCTTC | CASSLGGPFPHYGYTF
TRBJ2-7 | TRBV29-1 | 14 | many | TRBD2 | TGCAGCGTTACCCCGGGAGGGCGCTCCTACGAGCAGTACTTC | CSVTPGGRSYEQYF
TRBJ2-7 | TRBV30 | 11 | many | TRBD2 | TGTGCCTGGAGTTTGGGGGGGGAGCAGTACTTC | CAWSLGGEQYF
TRBJ1-1 | TRBV3-1 | 15 | many | NA | TGTGCCAGCAGCCAAGTCGGGTCACAGGGCACTGAAGCTTTCTTT | CASSQVGSQGTEAFF
TRBJ1-4 | TRBV7-9 | 14 | few | NA | TGTGCCAGCAGCCACCGGGAGGATCAACAAAAACTGTTTTTT | CASSHREDQQKLFF
TRBJ2-7 | TRBV9 | 15 | many | TRBD2 | TGTGCCAGCAGCCCCCCGGGAGGGTTCTCCTACGAGCAGTACTTC | CASSPPGGFSYEQYF
TRBJ1-6 | TRBV12-3/TRBV12-4 | 19 | NA | NA | TGTGCCAGCAGTTTAGCGAGGGGACCCCAGAGCTCCTATAATTCACCCCTCCACTTT | CASSLARGPQSSYNSPLHF
TRBJ1-1 | TRBV28 | 13 | NA | TRBD1 | TGTGCCACTAACAGGGGACTGAACACTGAAGCTTTCTTT | CATNRGLNTEAFF
TRBJ1-6 | TRBV30 | 14 | NA | NA | TGTGCCTGGAGTGTATCAGGGTGGAATTCACCCCTCCACTTT | CAWSVSGWNSPLHF
TRBJ2-5 | TRBV6-1 | 10 | many | TRBD1 | TGTGCCATCTGGGACAGCCAAGGATACTTC | CAIWDSQGYF
TRBJ2-5 | TRBV5-8 | 13 | NA | TRBD1 | TGTGCCAGCAGAGGACAGGGGGCAGAGACCCAGTACTTC | CASRGQGAETQYF
TRBJ2-1 | TRBV12-3/TRBV12-4 | 16 | many | TRBD2 | TGTGCCAGCAGGGGGACTAGCGGGCGCGGTGTGGATGAGCAGTTCTTC | CASRGTSGRGVDEQFF
TRBJ2-7 | TRBV6-1 | 15 | many | NA | TGTGCCAGCAGTCTAGACAGGGAGGGATCCTACGAGCAGTACTTC | CASSLDREGSYEQYF
TRBJ1-2 | TRBV27 | 14 | many | NA | TGTGCCAGCAGTTTACAGGCAGAAGGCTATGGCTACACCTTC | CASSLQAEGYGYTF
TRBJ2-3 | TRBV5-6 | 17 | many | TRBD2 | TGTGCCAGCAGCTTGTTCGGGACTAGCGGAAACACAGATACGCAGTATTTT | CASSLFGTSGNTDTQYF
TRBJ2-3 | TRBV28 | 15 | NA | NA | TGTGCCAGCAGTTTATGGGCAGCGAGCACAGATACGCAGTATTTT | CASSLWAASTDTQYF